The clone carrying this TCR beta chain was counted many times. Its antigen is unidentified. The germline gives CDR1 MNHEY, CDR2 SVGEGT. Trimming removed 2 bases from V and 0 bases from J, with 4 bases in between. CDR3 length: 14 residues. The data were obtained in a study of T cells in Graves' hyperthyroidism and ophthalmopathy. TCR beta CDR3 regions were amplified from RNA. First-round RT-PCR targeting the TCR CDR3 was performed with the HTBI primer set. TCRdb itself ran the multiplex PCR reads through MiXCR, one entry per CDR3 protein. The sample has a few hundred thousand distinct CDR3 sequences; more than 15% are singletons. Findings of the study overall: Ophthalmopathy was model-predicted a median 6.5 months pre-onset. Classification by a 13 V-J model distinguished ophthalmopathy from stable hyperthyroidism. Blood shared most expanded thyroid clonotypes above 0.001.

The TCR originated in a woman aged 40 to 55 with Graves' ophthalmopathy. Sequencing was carried out using blood. This chain links TRBV6-2 or TRBV6-3 with TRBJ2-2; no firm D call. The CDR3 sequence: CASSYLANTGELFF. The DNA for the CDR3 is TGTGCCAGCAGTTACCTCGCGAACACCGGGGAGCTGTTTTTT.